These T cell receptor beta chains were read from a single sample in a study of CD8 T cells in Susac syndrome. TCRdb processed the immunoSEQ multiplex PCR reads anew with MiXCR; each CDR3 protein has one entry. The table includes around 130,000 distinct CDR3 sequences, 94% detected once. Sequencing input: CD4+ T cells from PBMCs. All receptors derive from a human donor in good health. Each CDR3 is given with its conserved first and last residue. The D gene is left open where the match is weak. Only part of the rows carry a size: once, few, many, or a class if the clone is expanded.

>TRBV2|15|TRBJ2-3|TRBD2|-
TGTGCCAGCAGGTGGGCGGGAGAGGCGACAGATACGCAGTATTTT
CASRWAGEATDTQYF
>TRBV7-9|15|TRBJ2-5|-|-
TGTGCCAGCAGCTCTGGGGCGCGGGGCCAAGAGACCCAGTACTTC
CASSSGARGQETQYF
>TRBV13|11|TRBJ2-3|-|-
TGTGCCAGCAGTGTTATGGATACGCAGTATTTT
CASSVMDTQYF
>TRBV7-9|14|TRBJ2-7|TRBD2|-
TGTGCCAGCAGCTTTGAGCTAGCGGGATACGAGCAGTACTTC
CASSFELAGYEQYF
>TRBV7-2|14|TRBJ2-6|-|-
TGTGCCAGCAGCTTTTACTCTGGGGCCAACGTCCTGACTTTC
CASSFYSGANVLTF
>TRBV12-3/TRBV12-4|11|TRBJ2-1|-|-
TGTGCCAGCAGTTCATATGGTGAGCAGTTCTTC
CASSSYGEQFF
>TRBV19|15|TRBJ1-4|-|-
TGTGCCAGTACCCGGGGGCCAGATACTAATGAAAAACTGTTTTTT
CASTRGPDTNEKLFF
>TRBV6-2/TRBV6-3|13|TRBJ2-3|TRBD2|-
TGTGCCAGCGTTCCTAGCGGAGAAGATACGCAGTATTTT
CASVPSGEDTQYF
>TRBV7-2|17|TRBJ1-2|TRBD1|-
TGTGCCAGCAGCACAAAAGCTGGGACAGGGGGCGAGGATGGCTACACCTTC
CASSTKAGTGGEDGYTF
>TRBV28|13|TRBJ2-2|-|-
TGTGCCAGCCGGAAGGCGAACACCGGGGAGCTGTTTTTT
CASRKANTGELFF
>TRBV6-5|15|TRBJ2-3|-|-
TGTGCCAGCAGCCATAAGGGTCTAGTTCGTGATACGCAGTATTTT
CASSHKGLVRDTQYF
>TRBV7-2|12|TRBJ2-7|-|-
TGTGCCAGCAGCCACGGTTTCAACGAGCAGTACTTC
CASSHGFNEQYF
>TRBV27|15|TRBJ2-1|TRBD2|-
TGTGCCAGCAGTTTGGAGACTAGCGGGAGTAGTGAGCAGTTCTTC
CASSLETSGSSEQFF
>TRBV9|14|TRBJ2-7|-|-
TGTGCCAGCAGCGTAGCTCAGGGTACCTACGAGCAGTACTTC
CASSVAQGTYEQYF
>TRBV12-3/TRBV12-4|16|TRBJ2-6|-|-
TGTGCCAGCAGCCCCATGGGGACCTCTGGGGCCAACGTCCTGACTTTC
CASSPMGTSGANVLTF
>TRBV12-3/TRBV12-4|12|TRBJ2-3|-|-
TGTGCCAGCAGTTTGCTCCGGGGTACGCAGTATTTT
CASSLLRGTQYF
>TRBV7-2|16|TRBJ2-2|TRBD1|-
TGTGCCAGCAACCGACGGACAGGATTGAACACCGGGGAGCTGTTTTTT
CASNRRTGLNTGELFF
>TRBV29-1|13|TRBJ1-6|TRBD1|-
TGCAGCGCCCGGACAGGGGTGGAGTCACCCCTCCACTTT
CSARTGVESPLHF
>TRBV30|11|TRBJ2-7|-|few
TGTGCCTGGAGTGTTTATTACGAGCAGTACTTC
CAWSVYYEQYF
>TRBV19|13|TRBJ2-3|-|-
TGTGCCAGTAGTCCAGCTAGAACAGATACGCAGTATTTT
CASSPARTDTQYF
>TRBV2|15|TRBJ1-3|-|-
TGTGCCAGCAACTCCGACTCCCTTCTCGGAAACACCATATATTTT
CASNSDSLLGNTIYF
>TRBV5-1|14|TRBJ2-3|-|few
TGCGCCAGCAGCTTGGCCCAGGACACAGATACGCAGTATTTT
CASSLAQDTDTQYF
>TRBV7-9|15|TRBJ1-1|-|few
TGTGCCAGCAGCCCCCCAACGGGGATTAACACTGAAGCTTTCTTT
CASSPPTGINTEAFF